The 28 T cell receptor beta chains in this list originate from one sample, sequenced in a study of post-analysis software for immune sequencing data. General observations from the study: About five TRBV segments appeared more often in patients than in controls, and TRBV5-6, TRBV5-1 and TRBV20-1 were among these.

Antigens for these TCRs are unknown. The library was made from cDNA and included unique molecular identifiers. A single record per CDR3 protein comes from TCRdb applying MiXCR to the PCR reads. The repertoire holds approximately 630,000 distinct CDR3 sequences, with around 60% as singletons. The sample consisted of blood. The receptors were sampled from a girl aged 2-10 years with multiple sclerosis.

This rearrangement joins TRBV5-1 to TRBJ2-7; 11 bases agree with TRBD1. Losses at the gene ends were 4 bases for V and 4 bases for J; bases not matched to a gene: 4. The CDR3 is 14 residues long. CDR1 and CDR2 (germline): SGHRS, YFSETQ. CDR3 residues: CASSIGQGAYEQYF. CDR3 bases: TGCGCCAGCAGCATAGGACAGGGGGCTTACGAGCAGTACTTC. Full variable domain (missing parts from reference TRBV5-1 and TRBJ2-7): KAGVTQTPRYLIKTRGQQVTLSCSPISGHRSVSWYQQTPGQGLQFLFEYFSETQRNKGNFPGRFSGRQFSNSRSEMNVSTLELGDSALYLCASSIGQGAYEQYFGPGTRLTVT.

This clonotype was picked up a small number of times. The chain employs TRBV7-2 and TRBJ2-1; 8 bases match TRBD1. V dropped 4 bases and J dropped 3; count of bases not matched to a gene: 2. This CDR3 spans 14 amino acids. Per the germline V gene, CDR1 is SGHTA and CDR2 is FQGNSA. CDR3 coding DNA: TGTGCCAGCAGCTACGACAGGGGCTACAATGAGCAGTTCTTC. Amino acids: CASSYDRGYNEQFF.

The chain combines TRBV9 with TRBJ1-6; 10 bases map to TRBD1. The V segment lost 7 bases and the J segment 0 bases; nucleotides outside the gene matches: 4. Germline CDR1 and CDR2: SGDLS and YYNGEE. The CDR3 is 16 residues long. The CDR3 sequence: CASGTGDLSYNSPLHF. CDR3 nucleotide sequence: TGTGCCAGCGGGACAGGGGACCTCTCCTATAATTCACCCCTCCACTTT.

The CDR3 sequence is CATCGTGESYEQYF. CDR3 in DNA: TGTGCCACCTGCGGGACAGGGGAAAGCTACGAGCAGTACTTC. The V and J genes are TRBV10-3 and TRBJ2-7; 10 bases align to TRBD1. The J segment lost 3 bases and the V segment lost 10 bases, leaving 9 bases of the junction unmatched. CDR1 ENHRY and CDR2 SYGVKD come from the germline V gene. The CDR3 sequence is 14 residues long.

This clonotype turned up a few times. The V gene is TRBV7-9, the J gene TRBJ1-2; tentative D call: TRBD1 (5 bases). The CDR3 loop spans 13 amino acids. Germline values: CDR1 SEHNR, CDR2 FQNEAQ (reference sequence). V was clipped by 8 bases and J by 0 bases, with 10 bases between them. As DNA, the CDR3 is TGTGCCAGCGCCAGGGACCCTAACTATGGCTACACCTTC. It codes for CASARDPNYGYTF.

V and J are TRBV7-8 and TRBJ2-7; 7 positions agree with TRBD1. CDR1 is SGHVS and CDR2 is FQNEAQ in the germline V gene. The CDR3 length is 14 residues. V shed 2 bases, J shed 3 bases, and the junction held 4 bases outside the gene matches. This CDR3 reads CASSLLRQGYEQYF. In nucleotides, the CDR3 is TGTGCCAGCAGCTTACTGCGACAGGGCTACGAGCAGTACTTC.

The CDR3 sequence: CASSEAREFTYEQYF. As DNA, the CDR3 is TGTGCCAGCAGCGAGGCGCGGGAGTTCACCTACGAGCAGTACTTC. V usage is TRBV7-9 and J usage is TRBJ2-7, with 7 nucleotides matching TRBD2. Germline V gene data show CDR1 as SEHNR and CDR2 as FQNEAQ (reference sequence). The junction had 9 bases not matched to a gene; V was cut back by 5 bases and J by 2 bases. The CDR3 consists of 15 residues.

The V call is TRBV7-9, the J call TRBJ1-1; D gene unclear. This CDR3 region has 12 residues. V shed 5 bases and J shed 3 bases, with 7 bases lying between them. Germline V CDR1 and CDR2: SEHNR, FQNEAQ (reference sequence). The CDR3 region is CASSPLDTEAFF. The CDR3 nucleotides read TGTGCCAGCAGCCCCCTCGACACTGAAGCTTTCTTT.

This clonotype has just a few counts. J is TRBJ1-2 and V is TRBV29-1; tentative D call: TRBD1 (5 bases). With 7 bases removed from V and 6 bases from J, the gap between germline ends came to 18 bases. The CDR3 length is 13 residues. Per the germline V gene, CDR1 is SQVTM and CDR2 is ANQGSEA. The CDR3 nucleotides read TGCAGCGCCCAAGGGGATCCTATAGATGGCTACACCTTC. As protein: CSAQGDPIDGYTF.

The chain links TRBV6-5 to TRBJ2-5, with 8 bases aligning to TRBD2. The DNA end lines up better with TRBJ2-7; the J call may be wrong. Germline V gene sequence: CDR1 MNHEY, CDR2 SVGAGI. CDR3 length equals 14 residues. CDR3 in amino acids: CASSYERESHEQYF. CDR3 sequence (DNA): TGTGCCAGCAGTTACGAGCGGGAGAGCCACGAGCAGTACTTC.

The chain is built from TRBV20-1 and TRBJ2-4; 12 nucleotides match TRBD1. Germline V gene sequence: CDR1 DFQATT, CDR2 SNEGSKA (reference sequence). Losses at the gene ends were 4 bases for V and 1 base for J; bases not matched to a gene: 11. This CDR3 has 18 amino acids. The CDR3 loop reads CSANLRDRGQVAKNIQYF. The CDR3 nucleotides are TGCAGTGCTAACCTCCGGGACAGGGGGCAGGTGGCCAAAAACATTCAGTACTTC.

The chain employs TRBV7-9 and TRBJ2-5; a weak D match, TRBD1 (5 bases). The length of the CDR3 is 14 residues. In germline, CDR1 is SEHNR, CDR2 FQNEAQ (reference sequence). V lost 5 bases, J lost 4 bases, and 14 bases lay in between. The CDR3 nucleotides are TGTGCCAGCAGCCCTACGGCAGGGTCAGAGACCCAGTACTTC. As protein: CASSPTAGSETQYF.

This chain's CDR3 is CSATGTSFYNEQFF. The CDR3 region has the DNA TGCAGTGCCACCGGGACTAGTTTCTACAATGAGCAGTTCTTC. The rearrangement links TRBV20-1 to TRBJ2-1; 8 positions match TRBD2. This CDR3 has 14 amino acids. Germline CDR1 is DFQATT and CDR2 is SNEGSKA (reference sequence). V lost 6 bases, J lost 3 bases, and 7 bases stayed unmatched.

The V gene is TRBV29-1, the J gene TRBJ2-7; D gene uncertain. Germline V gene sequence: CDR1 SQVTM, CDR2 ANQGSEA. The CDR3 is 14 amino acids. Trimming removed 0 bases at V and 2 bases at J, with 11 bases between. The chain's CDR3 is CSVEDPQRPYEQYF. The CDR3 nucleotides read TGCAGCGTTGAAGATCCCCAGCGCCCCTACGAGCAGTACTTC.

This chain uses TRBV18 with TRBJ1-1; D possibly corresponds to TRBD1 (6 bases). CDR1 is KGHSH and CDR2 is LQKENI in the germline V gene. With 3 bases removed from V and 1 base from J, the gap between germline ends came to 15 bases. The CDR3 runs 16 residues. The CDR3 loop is CASSPPNRDGNTEAFF. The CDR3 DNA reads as TGTGCCAGCTCACCTCCCAACAGGGATGGGAACACTGAAGCTTTCTTT.

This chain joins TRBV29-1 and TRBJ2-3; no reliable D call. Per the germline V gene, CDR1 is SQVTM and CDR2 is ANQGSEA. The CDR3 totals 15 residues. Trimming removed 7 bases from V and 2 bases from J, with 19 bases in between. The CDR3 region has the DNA TGCAGCGGACGACCACCGGGCTCTTCCACAGATACGCAGTATTTT. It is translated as CSGRPPGSSTDTQYF.

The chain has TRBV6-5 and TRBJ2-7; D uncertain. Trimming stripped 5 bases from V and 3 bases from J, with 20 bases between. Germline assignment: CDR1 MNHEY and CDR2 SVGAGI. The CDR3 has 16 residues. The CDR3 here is CASSPFFTRRCYEQYF. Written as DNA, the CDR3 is TGTGCCAGCAGTCCTTTCTTTACACGGCGGTGCTACGAGCAGTACTTC.

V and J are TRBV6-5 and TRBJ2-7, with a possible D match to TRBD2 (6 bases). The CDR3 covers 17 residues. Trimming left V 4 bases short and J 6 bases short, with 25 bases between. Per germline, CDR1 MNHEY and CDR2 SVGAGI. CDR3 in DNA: TGTGCCAGCAGTTTAAACCCGGGACTTTCCACAACGGGCGAGCAGTACTTC. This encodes CASSLNPGLSTTGEQYF.

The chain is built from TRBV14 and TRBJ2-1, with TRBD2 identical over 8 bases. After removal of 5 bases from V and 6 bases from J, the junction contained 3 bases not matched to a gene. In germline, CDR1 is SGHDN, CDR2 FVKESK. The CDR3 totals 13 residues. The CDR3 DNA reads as TGTGCCAGCAGCGCACTAGCGGTCAATGAGCAGTTCTTC. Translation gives CASSALAVNEQFF.

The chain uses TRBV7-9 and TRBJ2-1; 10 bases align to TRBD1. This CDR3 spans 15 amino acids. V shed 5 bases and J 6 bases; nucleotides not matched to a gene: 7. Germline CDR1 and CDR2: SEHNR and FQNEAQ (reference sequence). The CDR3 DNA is TGTGCCAGCAGCCCGACGGGACAGGGGACCAATGAGCAGTTCTTC. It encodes CASSPTGQGTNEQFF.

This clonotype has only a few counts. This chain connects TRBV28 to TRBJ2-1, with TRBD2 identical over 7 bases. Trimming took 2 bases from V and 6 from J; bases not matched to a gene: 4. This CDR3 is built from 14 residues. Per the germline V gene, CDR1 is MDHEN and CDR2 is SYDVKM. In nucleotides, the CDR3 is TGTGCCAGCAGTTTACCGGGAGGAACCAATGAGCAGTTCTTC. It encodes CASSLPGGTNEQFF.

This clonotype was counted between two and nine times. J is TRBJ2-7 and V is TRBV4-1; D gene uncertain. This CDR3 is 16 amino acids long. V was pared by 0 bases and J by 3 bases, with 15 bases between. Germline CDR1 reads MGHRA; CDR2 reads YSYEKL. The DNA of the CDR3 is TGCGCCAGCAGCCAAGACCGCGGAGTTCAGTTCTACGAGCAGTACTTC. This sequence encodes CASSQDRGVQFYEQYF.

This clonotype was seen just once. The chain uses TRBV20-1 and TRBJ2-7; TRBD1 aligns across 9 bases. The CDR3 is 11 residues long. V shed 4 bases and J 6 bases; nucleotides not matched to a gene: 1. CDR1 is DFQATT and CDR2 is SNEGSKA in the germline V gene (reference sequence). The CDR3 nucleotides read TGCAGTGCTAAGGACAGGGGCGAGCAGTACTTC. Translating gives CSAKDRGEQYF.

DNA for the CDR3: TGCGCCAGCAGCGGACGGGGAGTCACTGAAGCTTTCTTT. Translation gives CASSGRGVTEAFF. V and J are TRBV4-1 and TRBJ1-1; D call uncertain. V lost 5 bases and J lost 4, with 11 bases in between. The germline CDR1 and CDR2 sequences are MGHRA and YSYEKL. This CDR3 comprises 13 residues.

Here the CDR3 DNA reads TGCAGCGTTGCGAGGGGTACGGGGAGCTACGAGCAGTACTTC. It is translated as CSVARGTGSYEQYF. This chain joins TRBV29-1 and TRBJ2-7, with D possibly called TRBD1 or TRBD2 (5 bases each). CDR1 is SQVTM, CDR2 ANQGSEA, per germline. CDR3 length: 14 residues. With 4 bases removed from V and 3 bases from J, the gap between germline ends came to 16 bases.

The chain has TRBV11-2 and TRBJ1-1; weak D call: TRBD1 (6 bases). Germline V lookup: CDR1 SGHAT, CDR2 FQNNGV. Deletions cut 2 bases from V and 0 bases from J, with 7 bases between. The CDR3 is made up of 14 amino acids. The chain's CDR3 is CASSLWTVNTEAFF. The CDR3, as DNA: TGTGCCAGCAGCTTATGGACAGTGAACACTGAAGCTTTCTTT. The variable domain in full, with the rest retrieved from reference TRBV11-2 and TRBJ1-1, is EAGVAQSPRYKIIEKRQSVAFWCNPISGHATLYWYQQILGQGPKLLIQFQNNGVVDDSQLPKDRFSAERLKGVDSTLKIQPAKLEDSAVYLCASSLWTVNTEAFFGQGTRLTVV.

As DNA, the CDR3 is TGCGCCAGCGGCCCATCCGAGGAGACCCAGTACTTC. It translates to CASGPSEETQYF. The V gene is TRBV5-1, the J gene TRBJ2-5; D ambiguous. The germline V gene has CDR1 SGHRS and CDR2 YFSETQ. This CDR3 is built from 12 residues. The V end lost 7 bases, the J end lost 5 bases, and 12 bases lay between the germline ends.

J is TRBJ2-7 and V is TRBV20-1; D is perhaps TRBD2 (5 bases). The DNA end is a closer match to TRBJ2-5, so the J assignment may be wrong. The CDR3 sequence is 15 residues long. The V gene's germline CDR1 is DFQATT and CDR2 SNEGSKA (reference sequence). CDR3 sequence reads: CSAREGGRPGETQYF. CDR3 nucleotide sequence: TGCAGTGCTAGAGAGGGCGGGCGGCCGGGAGAGACCCAGTACTTC.